Following are 5 T cell receptor beta chains from one sample sequenced in a study of T-cell memory formation after mild COVID-19 (dated by TCRdb to about 2021). The receptor library was made with 5' RACE. The sequencer was an Illumina NovaSeq 6000. In-frame beta chains were kept once TCRdb had trimmed the public reads at Q25 with fastp and called clones with MiXCR. Identical CDR3 proteins give one entry, which carries the most common genes and DNA. Counted in this sample were about 390,000 distinct CDR3 sequences; roughly 15% of them appeared once. The ten biggest clones cover 20% to 25% of the sample. The sample taken for sequencing was PBMCs or a T cell subset sorted from them (not recorded which). The source of these receptors is a man between 18 and 29 years old who had mild COVID-19 (a few samples of this study predate the infection). The sample titles of this study are shuffled in the database, so cell type and time point are left out; the donor was told from shared clones.

The chain has TRBV6-2 or TRBV6-3 and TRBJ2-3; 7 positions agree with TRBD1. V was clipped by 6 bases and J by 2 bases; unmatched bases: 8. Germline CDR1 and CDR2: MNHEY and SVGEGT. The CDR3 is 15 residues long. The CDR3 DNA reads as TGTGCCAGCAGCTCCCCGGGACAGTACACAGATACGCAGTATTTT. Its translation is CASSSPGQYTDTQYF.

The chain employs TRBV7-9 and TRBJ2-7, with 12 bases aligning to TRBD2. V shed 3 bases, J shed 4 bases, and the junction held 7 bases outside the gene matches. The CDR3 loop spans 16 amino acids. Germline V gene lookup returns CDR1 SEHNR and CDR2 FQNEAQ (reference sequence). The CDR3, as DNA: TGTGCCAGCAGCTTCCCTACAGGGACTAGCGGGTACGAGCAGTACTTC. Amino acids: CASSFPTGTSGYEQYF.

CDR3 residues: CASSQDLAGRTQYF. In nucleotides, the CDR3 is TGTGCCAGCAGCCAAGATCTAGCGGGGAGGACCCAGTACTTC. The chain has TRBV3-1 and TRBJ2-5, with 9 bases lining up with TRBD2. The junction had 3 bases not matched to a gene; V was cut back by 0 bases and J by 7 bases. Germline CDR1 and CDR2: LGHDT and YNNKEL (reference sequence). This CDR3 comprises 14 residues.

This clonotype has ten or more counts. This chain links TRBV20-1 with TRBJ2-7; 7 bases align to TRBD2. CDR1 is DFQATT, CDR2 SNEGSKA, per germline (reference sequence). The CDR3 consists of 15 residues. V dropped 1 base and J dropped 2; count of bases not matched to a gene: 8. The CDR3 DNA sequence: TGCAGTGCTAGAGCTGCGGAGGGAGGGGCCTACGAGCAGTACTTC. This gives the protein CSARAAEGGAYEQYF.

CDR3 amino acids: CASSYSVLGAPGTVGNQPQHF. Written as DNA, the CDR3 is TGTGCCAGCAGTTACTCGGTTTTGGGGGCCCCCGGGACAGTCGGCAATCAGCCCCAGCATTTT. The chain carries TRBV6-2 or TRBV6-3 and TRBJ1-5, with 7 bases fitting TRBD1. Unmatched junction bases numbered 19, after V lost 0 bases and J lost 2 bases. The germline CDR1 and CDR2 sequences are MNHEY and SVGEGT. This CDR3 has 21 amino acids.